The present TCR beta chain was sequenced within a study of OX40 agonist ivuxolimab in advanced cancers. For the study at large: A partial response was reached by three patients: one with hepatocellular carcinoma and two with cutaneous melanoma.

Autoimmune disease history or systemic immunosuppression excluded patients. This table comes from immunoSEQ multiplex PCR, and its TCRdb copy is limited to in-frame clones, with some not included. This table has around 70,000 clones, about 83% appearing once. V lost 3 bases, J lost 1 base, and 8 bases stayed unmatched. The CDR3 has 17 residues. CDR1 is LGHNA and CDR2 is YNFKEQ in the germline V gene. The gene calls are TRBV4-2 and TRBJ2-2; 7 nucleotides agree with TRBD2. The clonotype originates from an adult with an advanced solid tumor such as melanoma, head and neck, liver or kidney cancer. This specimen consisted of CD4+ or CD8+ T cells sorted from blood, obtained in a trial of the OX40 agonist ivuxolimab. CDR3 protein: CASSQGGTLRNTGELFF. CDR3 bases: TGTGCCAGCAGCCAGGGGGGGACTCTCAGGAACACCGGGGAGCTGTTTTTT.